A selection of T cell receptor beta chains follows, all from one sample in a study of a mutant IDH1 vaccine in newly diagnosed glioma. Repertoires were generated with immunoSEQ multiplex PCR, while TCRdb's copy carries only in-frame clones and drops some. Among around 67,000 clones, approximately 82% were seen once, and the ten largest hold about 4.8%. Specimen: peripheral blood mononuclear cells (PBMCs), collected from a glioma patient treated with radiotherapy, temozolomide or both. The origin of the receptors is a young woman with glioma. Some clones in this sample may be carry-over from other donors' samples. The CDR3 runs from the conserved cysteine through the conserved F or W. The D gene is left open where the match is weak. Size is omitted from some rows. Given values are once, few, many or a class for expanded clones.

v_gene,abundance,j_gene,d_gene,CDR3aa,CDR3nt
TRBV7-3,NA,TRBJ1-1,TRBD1,CASSPGTVNTEAFF,TGTGCCAGCAGCCCCGGGACAGTGAACACTGAAGCTTTCTTT
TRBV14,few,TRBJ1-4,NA,CASSQELSEKLFF,TGTGCCAGCAGCCAAGAATTGAGTGAAAAACTGTTTTTT
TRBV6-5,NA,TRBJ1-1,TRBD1,CASRGTGGNTEAFF,TGTGCCAGCAGGGGGACAGGGGGGAACACTGAAGCTTTCTTT
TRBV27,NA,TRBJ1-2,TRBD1,CASSYGQGLYGYTF,TGTGCCAGCAGTTACGGACAGGGGCTTTATGGCTACACCTTC
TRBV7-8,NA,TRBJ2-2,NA,CASSVAGELFF,TGTGCCAGCAGCGTCGCCGGGGAGCTGTTTTTT
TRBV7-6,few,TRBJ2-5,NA,CASSQGTAQQETQYF,TGTGCCAGCAGCCAAGGGACCGCCCAACAAGAGACCCAGTACTTC
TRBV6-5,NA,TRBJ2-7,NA,CASSYDLANEQYF,TGTGCCAGCAGTTACGACCTAGCAAACGAGCAGTACTTC
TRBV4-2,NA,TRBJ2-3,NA,CASSSTVGADTQYF,TGTGCCAGCAGCTCCACCGTCGGAGCAGATACGCAGTATTTT
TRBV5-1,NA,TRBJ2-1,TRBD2,CASSSGLAPLSYNEQFF,TGCGCCAGCAGCTCGGGACTAGCGCCCTTATCCTACAATGAGCAGTTCTTC
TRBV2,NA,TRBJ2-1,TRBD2,CASSSVSGKQFF,TGTGCCAGCAGTTCCGTTAGCGGGAAGCAGTTCTTC
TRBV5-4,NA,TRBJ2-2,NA,CASSRRTNTGELFF,TGTGCCAGCAGCCGTAGAACGAACACCGGGGAGCTGTTTTTT
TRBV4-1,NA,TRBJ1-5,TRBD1,CASSPTPGQGYQPQHF,TGCGCCAGCAGCCCAACCCCTGGACAGGGCTATCAGCCCCAGCATTTT
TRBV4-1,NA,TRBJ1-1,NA,CASSQVHHTEAFF,TGCGCCAGCAGCCAAGTCCATCACACTGAAGCTTTCTTT
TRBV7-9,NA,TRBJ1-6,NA,CASSLDPGKNSPLHF,TGTGCCAGCAGCTTAGATCCAGGGAAGAATTCACCCCTCCACTTT
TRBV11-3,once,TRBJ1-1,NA,CASSLTAEGEAFF,TGTGCCAGCAGCTTAACTGCCGAAGGTGAAGCTTTCTTT
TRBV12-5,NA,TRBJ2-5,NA,CASGRPGRGETQYF,TGTGCTAGTGGCCGACCGGGACGAGGAGAGACCCAGTACTTC
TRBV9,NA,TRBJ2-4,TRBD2,CALRRGRPKNIQYF,TGTGCCCTCAGGCGCGGGAGACCCAAAAACATTCAGTACTTC
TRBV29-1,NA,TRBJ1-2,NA,CSIRDIDYGYTF,TGCAGCATCCGGGACATAGACTATGGCTACACCTTC
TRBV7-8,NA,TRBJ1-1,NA,CASSYLGLENTEAFF,TGTGCCAGCAGCTATCTAGGACTAGAGAACACTGAAGCTTTCTTT
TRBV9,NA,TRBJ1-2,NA,CASSVAAGASALPNYGYTF,TGTGCCAGCAGCGTAGCTGCGGGCGCCTCGGCCTTGCCTAACTATGGCTACACCTTC
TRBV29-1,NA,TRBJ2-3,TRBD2,CSVDGLAGGLGDTQYF,TGCAGCGTTGACGGGCTAGCGGGGGGTTTGGGAGATACGCAGTATTTT
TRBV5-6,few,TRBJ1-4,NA,CASSLGGSAEKLFF,TGTGCCAGCAGCTTGGGGGGGTCGGCTGAAAAACTGTTTTTT
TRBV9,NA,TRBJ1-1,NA,CASSIPSTEAFF,TGTGCCAGCAGCATCCCGAGTACCGAAGCTTTCTTT
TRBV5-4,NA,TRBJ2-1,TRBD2,CASSRTSGSSSYNEQFF,TGTGCCAGCAGCCGGACTAGCGGGTCGAGCTCCTACAATGAGCAGTTCTTC
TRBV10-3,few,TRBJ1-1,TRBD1,CAVSGGTNTEAFF,TGTGCCGTATCAGGGGGAACCAACACTGAAGCTTTCTTT
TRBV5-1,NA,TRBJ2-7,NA,CASSSGTSYEQYF,TGCGCCAGCAGCTCCGGGACCTCCTACGAGCAGTACTTC
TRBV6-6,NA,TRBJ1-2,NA,CASSSTGNYGYTF,TGTGCCAGCAGTTCCACAGGAAACTATGGCTACACCTTC
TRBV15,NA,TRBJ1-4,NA,CATSRERGTGNEKLFF,TGTGCCACCAGCAGAGAACGGGGTACAGGGAATGAAAAACTGTTTTTT
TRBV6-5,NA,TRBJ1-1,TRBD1,CASSRQGGVEAFF,TGTGCCAGCAGTAGACAGGGCGGGGTTGAAGCTTTCTTT
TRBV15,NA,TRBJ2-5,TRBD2,CATSSTGTSGSQETQYF,TGTGCCACCAGCAGCACCGGGACTAGCGGGTCCCAAGAGACCCAGTACTTC
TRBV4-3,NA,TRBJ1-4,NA,CASSQDKGVGEKLFF,TGCGCCAGCAGCCAAGATAAGGGGGTGGGTGAAAAACTGTTTTTT
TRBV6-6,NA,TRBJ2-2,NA,CAAKGPGDLTGELFF,TGTGCCGCGAAGGGCCCAGGAGACCTCACCGGGGAGCTGTTTTTT
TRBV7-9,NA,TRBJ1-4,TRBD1,CASTLGQGSNEKLFF,TGTGCCAGCACCCTCGGACAGGGCTCTAATGAAAAACTGTTTTTT
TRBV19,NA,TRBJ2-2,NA,CASSTGRRTGELFF,TGTGCCAGTAGTACAGGGCGTCGGACCGGGGAGCTGTTTTTT
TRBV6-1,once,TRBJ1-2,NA,CASSLRRGGDGYTF,TGTGCCAGCAGTCTAAGACGGGGAGGGGATGGCTACACCTTC
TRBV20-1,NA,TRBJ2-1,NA,CSARLLEEQFF,TGCAGTGCTCGGTTGTTAGAGGAGCAGTTCTTC
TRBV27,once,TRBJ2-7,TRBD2,CASSLTSGTSYEQYF,TGTGCCAGCAGTTTGACTAGCGGGACCTCCTACGAGCAGTACTTC
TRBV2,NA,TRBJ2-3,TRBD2,CASSVTSGSTDTQYF,TGTGCCAGCAGTGTAACTAGCGGGAGTACAGATACGCAGTATTTT
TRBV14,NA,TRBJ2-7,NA,CASSPRGGVGSYEQYF,TGTGCCAGCAGCCCCCGGGGCGGGGTGGGCTCCTACGAGCAGTACTTC
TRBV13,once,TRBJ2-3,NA,CASSLGADTQYF,TGTGCCAGCAGCTTAGGAGCAGATACGCAGTATTTT
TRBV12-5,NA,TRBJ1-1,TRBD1,CASGLGPRTGSFDAFF,TGTGCTAGTGGTTTGGGTCCCAGGACAGGGAGTTTTGACGCTTTCTTT
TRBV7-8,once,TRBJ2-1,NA,CASSLALRDEQFF,TGTGCCAGCAGCTTAGCCTTGAGGGATGAGCAGTTCTTC
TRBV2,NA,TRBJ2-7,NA,CASSPPSSYEQYF,TGTGCCAGCAGTCCCCCCTCCTCCTACGAGCAGTACTTC
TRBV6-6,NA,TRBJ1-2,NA,CASSYGLGGEYGYTF,TGTGCCAGCAGTTACGGACTCGGGGGGGAGTATGGCTACACCTTC
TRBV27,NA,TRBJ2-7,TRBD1,CASSPRDRSYEQYF,TGTGCCAGCAGTCCTAGGGACAGGAGCTACGAGCAGTACTTC
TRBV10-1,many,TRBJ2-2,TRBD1,CATSRDRANTGELFF,TGCGCCACCTCCCGGGACAGGGCTAACACCGGGGAGCTGTTTTTT
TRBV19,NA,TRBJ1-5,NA,CASSISSLRAQPQHF,TGTGCCAGTAGTATATCCTCCCTCAGGGCTCAGCCCCAGCATTTT